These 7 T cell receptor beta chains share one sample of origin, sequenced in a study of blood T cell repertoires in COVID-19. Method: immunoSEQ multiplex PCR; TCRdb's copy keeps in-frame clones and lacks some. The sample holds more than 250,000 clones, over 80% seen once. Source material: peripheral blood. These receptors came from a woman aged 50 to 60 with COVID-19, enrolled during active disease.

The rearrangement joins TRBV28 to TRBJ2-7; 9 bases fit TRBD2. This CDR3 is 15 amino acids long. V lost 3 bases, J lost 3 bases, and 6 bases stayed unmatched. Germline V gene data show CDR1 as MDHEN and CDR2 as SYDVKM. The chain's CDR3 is CASSLALAGSYEQYF. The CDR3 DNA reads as TGTGCCAGCAGTTTGGCGCTAGCGGGGAGCTACGAGCAGTACTTC.

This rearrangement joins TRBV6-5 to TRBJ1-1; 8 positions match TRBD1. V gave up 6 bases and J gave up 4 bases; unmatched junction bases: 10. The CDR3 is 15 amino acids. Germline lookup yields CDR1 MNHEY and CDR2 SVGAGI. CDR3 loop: CASSLYLQGVTEAFF. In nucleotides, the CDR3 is TGTGCCAGCAGCCTTTACTTACAGGGGGTCACTGAAGCTTTCTTT.

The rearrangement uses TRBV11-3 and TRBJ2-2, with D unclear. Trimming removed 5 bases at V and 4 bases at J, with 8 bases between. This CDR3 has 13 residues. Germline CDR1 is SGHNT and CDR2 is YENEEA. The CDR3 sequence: CASSARRTGELFF. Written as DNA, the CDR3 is TGTGCCAGCAGCGCGAGGCGCACCGGGGAGCTGTTTTTT.

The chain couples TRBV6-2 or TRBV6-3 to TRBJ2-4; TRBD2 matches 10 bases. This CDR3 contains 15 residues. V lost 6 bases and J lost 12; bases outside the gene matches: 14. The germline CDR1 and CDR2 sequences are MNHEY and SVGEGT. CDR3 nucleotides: TGTGCCAGCAGCCGGGAGCAGCGGGGGGGGATTGGTCAGTACTTC. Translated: CASSREQRGGIGQYF.

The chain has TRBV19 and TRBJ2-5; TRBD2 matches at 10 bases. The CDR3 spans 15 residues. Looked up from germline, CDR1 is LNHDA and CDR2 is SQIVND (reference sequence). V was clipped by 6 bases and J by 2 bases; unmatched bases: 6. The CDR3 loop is CASRGPTSGQETQYF. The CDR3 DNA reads TGTGCCAGTAGGGGGCCGACTAGCGGGCAAGAGACCCAGTACTTC.

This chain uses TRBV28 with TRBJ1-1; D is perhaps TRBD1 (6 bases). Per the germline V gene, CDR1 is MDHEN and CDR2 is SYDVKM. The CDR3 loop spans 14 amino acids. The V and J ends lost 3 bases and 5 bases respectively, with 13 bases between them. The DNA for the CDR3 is TGTGCCAGCAGTTTTCCGCAGGGGCGTACTGAAGCTTTCTTT. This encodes CASSFPQGRTEAFF.

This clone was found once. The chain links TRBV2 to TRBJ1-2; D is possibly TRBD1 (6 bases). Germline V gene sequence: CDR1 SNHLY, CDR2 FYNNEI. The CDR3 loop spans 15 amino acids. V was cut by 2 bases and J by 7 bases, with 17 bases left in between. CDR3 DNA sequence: TGTGCCAGCAGTGAATCTTCTGGGGGCCGAGGTGGCTACACCTTC. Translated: CASSESSGGRGGYTF.